This TCR beta chain comes out of a study of blood T cells in healthy people across ages. Together with a sample-barcoded 5' primer, a J-beta primer mix was included in a second PCR lasting about 7 to 12 cycles. Each cDNA molecule was tagged by a template-switch adaptor that had 12 random nucleotides. TCRdb reprocessed the 5' RACE reads with MiXCR, giving one entry per CDR3 protein. The table lists 980,000 or so distinct CDR3 sequences, around 48% of them singletons, with about an eighth in the top ten. After removal of 4 bases from V and 4 bases from J, the junction contained 5 bases not matched to a gene. CDR1 is SGDLS and CDR2 is YYNGEE in the germline V gene. This CDR3 is built from 14 residues.

The sequencing input was blood. This rearrangement joins TRBV9 to TRBJ2-3; TRBD2 agrees at 8 bases. The source is a young man in good health. This CDR3 reads CASSPLTSADTQYF. The CDR3 bases are TGTGCCAGCAGCCCCCTGACTAGCGCAGATACGCAGTATTTT.